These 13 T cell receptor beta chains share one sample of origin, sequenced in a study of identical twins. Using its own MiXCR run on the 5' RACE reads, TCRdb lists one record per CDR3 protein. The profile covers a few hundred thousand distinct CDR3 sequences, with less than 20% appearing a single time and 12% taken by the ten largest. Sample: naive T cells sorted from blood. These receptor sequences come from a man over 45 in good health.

The CDR3 is CASSLNSLSSYEQYF. DNA for the CDR3: TGTGCCAGCAGCCTCAATAGCTTAAGCTCCTACGAGCAGTACTTC. The chain links TRBV7-2 to TRBJ2-7; D remains unclear. Deletions cut 5 bases from V and 0 bases from J, with 14 bases between. CDR1 is SGHTA and CDR2 is FQGNSA in the germline V gene. The CDR3 extends over 15 amino acids.

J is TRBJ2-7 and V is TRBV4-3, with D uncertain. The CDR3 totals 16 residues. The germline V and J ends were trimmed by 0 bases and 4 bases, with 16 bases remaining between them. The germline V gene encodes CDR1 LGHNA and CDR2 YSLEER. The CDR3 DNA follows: TGCGCCAGCAGCCAAGATTTTCCGGACCGTGGATACGAGCAGTACTTC. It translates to CASSQDFPDRGYEQYF.

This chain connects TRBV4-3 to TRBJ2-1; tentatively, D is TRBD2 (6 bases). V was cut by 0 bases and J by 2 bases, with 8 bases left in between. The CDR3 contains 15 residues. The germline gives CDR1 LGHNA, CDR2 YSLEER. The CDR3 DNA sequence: TGCGCCAGCAGCCAAGATGGCGGGACCTACAATGAGCAGTTCTTC. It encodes CASSQDGGTYNEQFF.

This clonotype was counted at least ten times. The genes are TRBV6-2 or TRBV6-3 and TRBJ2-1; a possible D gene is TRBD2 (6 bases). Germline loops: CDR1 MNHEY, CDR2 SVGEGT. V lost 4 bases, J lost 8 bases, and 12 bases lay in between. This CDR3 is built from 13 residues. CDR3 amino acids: CASSWGVVYEQFF. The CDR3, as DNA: TGTGCCAGCAGTTGGGGGGTCGTCTATGAGCAGTTCTTC.

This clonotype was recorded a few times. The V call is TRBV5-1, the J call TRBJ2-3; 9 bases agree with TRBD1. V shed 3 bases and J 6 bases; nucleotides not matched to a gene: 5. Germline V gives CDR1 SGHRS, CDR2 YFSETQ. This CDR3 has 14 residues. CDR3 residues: CASSSQGAGDTQYF. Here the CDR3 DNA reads TGCGCCAGCAGCTCACAGGGGGCCGGGGATACGCAGTATTTT.

The CDR3 nucleotides read TGCAGTGCTAGAGATTTCGCGGGGGCGTACAATGAGCAGTTCTTC. Translation gives CSARDFAGAYNEQFF. The chain links TRBV20-1 to TRBJ2-1; possible D gene TRBD2, 7 bases. The CDR3 contains 15 residues. Trimming shortened V by 0 bases and J by 4 bases, and 13 bases separated the two germline ends. Per germline, CDR1 DFQATT and CDR2 SNEGSKA (reference sequence).

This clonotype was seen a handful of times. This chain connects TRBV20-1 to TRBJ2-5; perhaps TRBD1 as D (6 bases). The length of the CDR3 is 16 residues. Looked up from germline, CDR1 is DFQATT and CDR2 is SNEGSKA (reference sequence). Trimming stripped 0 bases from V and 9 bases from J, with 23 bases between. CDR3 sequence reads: CSAREPIRSGTTPQYF. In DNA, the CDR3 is TGCAGTGCTAGAGAACCAATCCGCTCCGGGACAACCCCCCAGTACTTC.

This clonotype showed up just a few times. CDR3 sequence: CASSQERPRFSEKLFF. Here the CDR3 DNA reads TGTGCCAGCAGCCAAGAAAGGCCCAGATTTAGCGAAAAACTGTTTTTT. V and J are TRBV4-2 and TRBJ1-4; D ambiguous. Trimming took 0 bases from V and 8 from J, leaving 16 bases between them. In germline, CDR1 is LGHNA, CDR2 YNFKEQ. The CDR3 has 16 amino acids.

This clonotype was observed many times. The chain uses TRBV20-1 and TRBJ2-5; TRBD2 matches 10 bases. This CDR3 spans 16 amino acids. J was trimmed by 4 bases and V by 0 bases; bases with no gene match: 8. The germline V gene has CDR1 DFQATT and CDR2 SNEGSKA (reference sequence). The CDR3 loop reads CSARDLLLAGRETQYF. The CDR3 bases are TGCAGTGCTAGAGATCTTTTACTAGCGGGACGAGAGACCCAGTACTTC.

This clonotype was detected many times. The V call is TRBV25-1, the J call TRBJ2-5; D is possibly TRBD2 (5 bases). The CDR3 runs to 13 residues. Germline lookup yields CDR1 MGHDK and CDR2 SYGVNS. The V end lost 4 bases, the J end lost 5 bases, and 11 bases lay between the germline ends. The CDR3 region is CASSVAPTETQYF. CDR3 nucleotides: TGTGCCAGCAGTGTAGCGCCAACTGAGACCCAGTACTTC.

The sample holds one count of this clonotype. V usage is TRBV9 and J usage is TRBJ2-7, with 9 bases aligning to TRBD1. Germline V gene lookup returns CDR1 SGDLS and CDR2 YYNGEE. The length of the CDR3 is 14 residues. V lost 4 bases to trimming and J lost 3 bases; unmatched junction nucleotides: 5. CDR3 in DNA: TGTGCCAGCAGCTCCGAGGGACAGGGCTACGAGCAGTACTTC. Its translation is CASSSEGQGYEQYF.

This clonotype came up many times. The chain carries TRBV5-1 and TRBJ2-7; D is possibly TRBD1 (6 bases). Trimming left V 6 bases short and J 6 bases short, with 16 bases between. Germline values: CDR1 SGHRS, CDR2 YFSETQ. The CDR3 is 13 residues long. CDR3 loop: CASKEQGLGEQYF. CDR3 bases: TGCGCCAGCAAGGAGCAGGGGTTAGGCGAGCAGTACTTC. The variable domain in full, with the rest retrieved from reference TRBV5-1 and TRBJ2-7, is KAGVTQTPRYLIKTRGQQVTLSCSPISGHRSVSWYQQTPGQGLQFLFEYFSETQRNKGNFPGRFSGRQFSNSRSEMNVSTLELGDSALYLCASKEQGLGEQYFGPGTRLTVT.

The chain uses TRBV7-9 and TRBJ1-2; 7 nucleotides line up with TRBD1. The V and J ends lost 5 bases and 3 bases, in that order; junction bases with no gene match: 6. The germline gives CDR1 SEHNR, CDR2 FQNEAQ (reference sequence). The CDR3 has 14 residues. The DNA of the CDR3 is TGTGCCAGCAGCGAAAAGGGGGCTGACTATGGCTACACCTTC. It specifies CASSEKGADYGYTF.